Listed here are 29 T cell receptor beta chains from one sample, sequenced in a study of T cell responses to AZD1222 COVID-19 vaccine. Measured with immunoSEQ multiplex PCR; TCRdb has only the in-frame clones, and not every one. The repertoire holds about 110,000 clones, 85% to 90% seen once, with under 3% in the top ten. The sequenced sample was peripheral blood, obtained on day 0 of AZD1222 vaccination. These receptors were obtained from an adult in good health.

The CDR3 nucleotides read TGTGCCAGCAGTCAGGACAGGGATGTTAATGGCTACACCTTC. Its protein is CASSQDRDVNGYTF. The chain recombines TRBV2 with TRBJ1-2; the match to TRBD1 covers 8 bases. Germline-derived CDR1 and CDR2 are SNHLY and FYNNEI. The CDR3 covers 14 residues. Trimming removed 5 bases from V and 6 bases from J; junction bases left unmatched: 8.

V is TRBV9 and J is TRBJ1-1; D might be TRBD1 (5 bases). This CDR3 comprises 15 residues. Germline V lookup: CDR1 SGDLS, CDR2 YYNGEE. V lost 0 bases and J lost 1, with 10 bases in between. The DNA of the CDR3 is TGTGCCAGCAGCGTAGGGGCAGGGCGGAACACTGAAGCTTTCTTT. This translates into CASSVGAGRNTEAFF.

Comment on this clone: One junction end disagrees with the germline gene, perhaps due to a read error. This chain links TRBV7-7 with TRBJ2-1; 7 positions match TRBD1. This CDR3 has 13 amino acids. Germline assignment: CDR1 SSHAT and CDR2 FNYEAQ (reference sequence). CDR3 DNA: TGTGCTAGCAGTGAGGGACAGTACAATGAGCAGTTCTTC. Protein: CASSEGQYNEQFF.

Worth noting for this clone: One junction end disagrees with the germline gene, perhaps due to a read error. V is TRBV12-5 and J is TRBJ1-1, with D hard to call. Looked up from germline, CDR1 is LGHNT and CDR2 is FRNRAP. The CDR3 runs to 11 residues. CDR3 loop: CASGSGGRRVF. CDR3 sequence (DNA): TGTGCTAGTGGTTCGGGAGGACGTCGGGTTTTT.

CDR3 nucleotide sequence: TGTGCCAGCAGTGCGACAGGGAGGTACACCGGGGAGCTGTTTTTT. Translation: CASSATGRYTGELFF. This chain uses TRBV25-1 with TRBJ2-2, with a possible D match to TRBD1 (7 bases). V gave up 4 bases and J gave up 3 bases, with 12 bases separating them. Germline V gives CDR1 MGHDK, CDR2 SYGVNS. The CDR3 extends over 15 amino acids. The whole variable domain, remainder taken from reference TRBV25-1 and TRBJ2-2, is EADIYQTPRYLVIGTGKKITLECSQTMGHDKMYWYQQDPGMELHLIHYSYGVNSTEKGDLSSESTVSRIRTEHFPLTLESARPSHTSQYLCASSATGRYTGELFFGEGSRLTVL.

The J gene is TRBJ2-2, the V gene TRBV18; no clear D. This CDR3 spans 13 amino acids. Between the trimmed V and J ends, which lost 6 bases and 1 base, there was a span of 6 bases. The germline V gene encodes CDR1 KGHSH and CDR2 LQKENI. The DNA of the CDR3 is TGTGCCAGCTCGCCCGAGAACACCGGGGAGCTGTTTTTT. Translation gives CASSPENTGELFF.

The chain combines TRBV5-1 with TRBJ1-5; D gene unclear. V shed 0 bases and J shed 6 bases, with 10 bases lying between them. Germline CDR1 SGHRS, CDR2 YFSETQ. The CDR3 consists of 14 residues. In DNA form, the CDR3 reads TGCGCCAGCAGCTTGGACGCGGGTAGTCAGCCCCAGCATTTT. Residues: CASSLDAGSQPQHF. The full variable domain, completed using reference TRBV5-1 and TRBJ1-5, is KAGVTQTPRYLIKTRGQQVTLSCSPISGHRSVSWYQQTPGQGLQFLFEYFSETQRNKGNFPGRFSGRQFSNSRSEMNVSTLELGDSALYLCASSLDAGSQPQHFGDGTRLSIL.

The chain links TRBV6-4 to TRBJ2-2, with D perhaps matching TRBD1 or TRBD2 (5 bases each). V lost 0 bases and J 5 bases, leaving 10 bases between the germline ends. The CDR3 loop spans 15 amino acids. Germline CDR1 is MRHNA and CDR2 is SNTAGT. The CDR3 here is CASSDSGWGTGELFF. CDR3 DNA sequence: TGTGCCAGCAGTGACTCGGGCTGGGGGACCGGGGAGCTGTTTTTT.

This rearrangement joins TRBV7-3 to TRBJ2-2, with a possible D match to TRBD1 (5 bases). Germline V gene sequence: CDR1 SGHTA, CDR2 FQGTGA. This CDR3 is built from 14 residues. The V and J ends lost 0 bases and 6 bases respectively, with 8 bases between them. The CDR3 region has the DNA TGTGCCAGCAGCTTAACACAGGAACCCGGGGAGCTGTTTTTT. It specifies CASSLTQEPGELFF.

The chain employs TRBV7-3 and TRBJ2-7; 9 bases map to TRBD1. Judging by the DNA end, TRBJ2-1 fits better; the J call may be wrong. The germline gives CDR1 SGHTA, CDR2 FQGTGA. The CDR3 totals 13 residues. In nucleotides, the CDR3 is TGTGCCAGCAGCTTAGGGACAGGGAATGAGCAGTTCTTC. This encodes CASSLGTGNEQFF.

The J gene is TRBJ2-7, the V gene TRBV5-1; a possible D gene is TRBD2 (6 bases). V lost 0 bases and J 6 bases, leaving 16 bases between the germline ends. CDR1 and CDR2 (germline): SGHRS, YFSETQ. This CDR3 spans 15 amino acids. The CDR3 coding sequence is TGCGCCAGCAGCTTGGCCGGGGGACTTTTCGCCGAGCAGTACTTC. Protein: CASSLAGGLFAEQYF.

This chain uses TRBV6-5 with TRBJ1-2; no reliable D call. This CDR3 spans 13 amino acids. Trimming shortened V by 9 bases and J by 4 bases, and 15 bases separated the two germline ends. Germline V gene lookup returns CDR1 MNHEY and CDR2 SVGAGI. As DNA, the CDR3 is TGTGCCAGTAGCCCGGGGTGGAGCTATGGCTACACCTTC. It specifies CASSPGWSYGYTF.

The chain joins TRBV6-5 to TRBJ1-1, with D tentatively TRBD1 (5 bases). Looked up from germline, CDR1 is MNHEY and CDR2 is SVGAGI. CDR3 length equals 13 residues. Trimming shortened V by 5 bases and J by 2 bases, and 9 bases separated the two germline ends. In DNA form, the CDR3 reads TGTGCCAGCAGTCGGGACTTTAACACTGAAGCTTTCTTT. This translates into CASSRDFNTEAFF.

The V gene is TRBV6-5, the J gene TRBJ1-2; 7 positions match TRBD1. Per germline, CDR1 MNHEY and CDR2 SVGAGI. This CDR3 contains 14 residues. J gave up 1 base and V 6 bases, and 5 bases lay outside the gene matches. CDR3 loop: CASRTTGFNYGYTF. As DNA, the CDR3 is TGTGCCAGCAGGACGACAGGGTTTAACTATGGCTACACCTTC.

The V and J genes are TRBV7-8 and TRBJ1-4, with 8 nucleotides matching TRBD1. From germline, CDR1 is SGHVS and CDR2 FQNEAQ. The CDR3 is 14 residues long. The junction had 7 bases not matched to a gene; V was cut back by 5 bases and J by 8 bases. CDR3 coding DNA: TGTGCCAGCAGCCGAGGACAGGGCCAGGAAAAACTGTTTTTT. Translation gives CASSRGQGQEKLFF.

The rearrangement links TRBV25-1 to TRBJ1-6; 7 nucleotides match TRBD1. V trimming: 6 bases; J trimming: 5 bases; junction bases outside the gene matches: 7. Germline V gives CDR1 MGHDK, CDR2 SYGVNS. The length of the CDR3 is 15 residues. CDR3 residues: CASSRTGRDNSPLHF. In nucleotides, the CDR3 is TGTGCCAGCAGCCGGACAGGTCGGGATAATTCACCCCTCCACTTT.

V gene TRBV3-1 (or the pseudogene TRBV3-2) combines with J gene TRBJ2-1; D is perhaps TRBD2 (6 bases). CDR1 is LGHDT and CDR2 is YNNKEL in the germline V gene (reference sequence). This CDR3 region has 12 residues. Trimming cost V 1 base and J 12 bases, with 10 bases left between them. The CDR3, as DNA: TGTGCCAGCAGCCAAGGGCCGGGAGCGCAGTTCTTC. Its protein is CASSQGPGAQFF.

The chain is built from TRBV6-1 and TRBJ1-1; D unresolved. The CDR3 loop spans 13 amino acids. Germline V gene data show CDR1 as MNHNS and CDR2 as SASEGT. V was trimmed by 0 bases and J by 1 base, leaving 3 bases between them. The CDR3 is CASSEAANTEAFF. As DNA, the CDR3 is TGTGCCAGCAGTGAAGCTGCGAACACTGAAGCTTTCTTT.

The chain combines TRBV9 with TRBJ2-2; D is undetermined. Trimming removed 0 bases from V and 0 bases from J, with 6 bases in between. The germline gives CDR1 SGDLS, CDR2 YYNGEE. This CDR3 is 15 amino acids long. The DNA of the CDR3 is TGTGCCAGCAGCGTAGGAGGAACGAACACCGGGGAGCTGTTTTTT. Translation gives CASSVGGTNTGELFF.

The genes are TRBV5-1 and TRBJ2-1, with TRBD2 as a possible D gene (5 bases). V lost 0 bases, J lost 0 bases, and 7 bases lay in between. Germline V gene lookup returns CDR1 SGHRS and CDR2 YFSETQ. This CDR3 has 15 residues. CDR3 nucleotides: TGCGCCAGCAGCTTGGCGGGGAGCTCCTACAATGAGCAGTTCTTC. Encoded protein: CASSLAGSSYNEQFF.

V and J are TRBV5-1 and TRBJ2-7; 8 bases map to TRBD2. The CDR3 sequence is 16 residues long. Trimming removed 4 bases from V and 5 bases from J; junction bases left unmatched: 14. The germline V gene has CDR1 SGHRS and CDR2 YFSETQ. The CDR3 sequence is CASSIRGVAGMNEQYF. The DNA of the CDR3 is TGCGCCAGCAGCATCCGCGGGGTAGCGGGAATGAACGAGCAGTACTTC.

Only one count was recorded for this clone. The chain is built from TRBV4-1 and TRBJ2-1, with D possibly TRBD2 on 5 matching bases. The germline gives CDR1 MGHRA, CDR2 YSYEKL. The CDR3 is 15 amino acids. The V end lost 4 bases, the J end lost 10 bases, and 20 bases lay between the germline ends. The CDR3 bases are TGCGCCAGCAGCCGTGGACTCGAAACCGGGAAGGAGCAGTTCTTC. Protein product: CASSRGLETGKEQFF.

The chain is built from TRBV6-2 or TRBV6-3 and TRBJ2-1; a weak D match, TRBD2 (6 bases). The CDR3 has 15 residues. V was clipped by 5 bases and J by 5 bases, with 16 bases between them. Germline loops: CDR1 MNHEY, CDR2 SVGEGT. The CDR3: CASSKPGLGDNEQFF. CDR3 sequence (DNA): TGTGCCAGCAGTAAACCGGGACTGGGAGACAATGAGCAGTTCTTC.

At least ten counts were recorded for this clone. This sequence joins TRBV13 and TRBJ2-7; D might be TRBD2 (6 bases). Germline CDR1 reads PRHDT; CDR2 reads FYEKMQ (reference sequence). Trimming took off 5 bases at V and 4 bases at J, with 12 bases between the two ends. This CDR3 is 13 amino acids long. The CDR3, as DNA: TGTGCCAGCAGCCCACCGGGGGAATACGAGCAGTACTTC. This sequence encodes CASSPPGEYEQYF.

The chain carries TRBV28 and TRBJ2-5, with unresolved D. Looked up from germline, CDR1 is MDHEN and CDR2 is SYDVKM. V shed 3 bases and J shed 5 bases, with 7 bases lying between them. CDR3 size: 12 residues. The CDR3 sequence is CASSLLRETQYF. The CDR3 DNA sequence: TGTGCCAGCAGTTTGTTGCGGGAGACCCAGTACTTC.

The rearrangement joins TRBV10-1 to TRBJ1-5; possible D gene TRBD1, 5 bases. The germline CDR1 and CDR2 sequences are WNHNN and SYGVQD (reference sequence). CDR3 length: 14 amino acids. The V gene lost 4 bases and the J gene lost 4 bases, with 11 bases spanning the gap. The CDR3: CASSGGHGNQPQHF. CDR3 coding DNA: TGCGCCAGCAGTGGGGGCCACGGGAATCAGCCCCAGCATTTT.

This chain uses TRBV6-2 or TRBV6-3 with TRBJ1-6; a weak D match, TRBD1 (6 bases). CDR1 and CDR2 (germline): MNHEY, SVGEGT. This CDR3 region has 14 residues. V was clipped by 2 bases and J by 10 bases, with 12 bases between them. The CDR3 nucleotides read TGTGCCAGCAGTTACCACGGAACAGGGTCACCCCTCCACTTT. It codes for CASSYHGTGSPLHF.

The rearrangement uses TRBV7-9 and TRBJ1-5; D possibly corresponds to TRBD1 (5 bases). V was shortened by 5 bases and J by 5 bases, with 16 bases between the two germline ends. This CDR3 is built from 15 residues. Germline V gene data show CDR1 as SEHNR and CDR2 as FQNEAQ (reference sequence). CDR3 nucleotides: TGTGCCAGCAGCCCATCCACAGGACTGTATCAGCCCCAGCATTTT. This translates into CASSPSTGLYQPQHF.

V gene TRBV27 combines with J gene TRBJ2-3; 7 positions agree with TRBD1. Per germline, CDR1 MNHEY and CDR2 SMNVEV (reference sequence). After removal of 6 bases from V and 1 base from J, the junction contained 7 bases not matched to a gene. The CDR3 totals 15 residues. The CDR3 loop is CASRATGRGTDTQYF. For the CDR3, the DNA is TGTGCCAGCAGGGCGACAGGGCGGGGCACAGATACGCAGTATTTT.